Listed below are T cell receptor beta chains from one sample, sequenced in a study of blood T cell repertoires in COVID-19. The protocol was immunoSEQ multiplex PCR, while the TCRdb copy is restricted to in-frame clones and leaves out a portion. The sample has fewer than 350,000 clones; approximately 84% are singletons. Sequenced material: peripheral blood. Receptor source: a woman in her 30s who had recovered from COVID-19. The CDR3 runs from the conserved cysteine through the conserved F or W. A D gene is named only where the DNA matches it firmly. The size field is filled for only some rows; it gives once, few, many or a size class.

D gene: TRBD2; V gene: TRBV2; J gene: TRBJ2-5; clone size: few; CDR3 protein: CASAKERGKVGETQYF; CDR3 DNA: TGTGCCAGCGCTAAGGAGCGGGGGAAAGTAGGGGAGACCCAGTACTTC
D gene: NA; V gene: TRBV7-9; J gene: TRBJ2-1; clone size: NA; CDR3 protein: CASSFSTGRKNEQFF; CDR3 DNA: TGTGCCAGCAGCTTTTCGACAGGTAGAAAGAATGAGCAGTTCTTC
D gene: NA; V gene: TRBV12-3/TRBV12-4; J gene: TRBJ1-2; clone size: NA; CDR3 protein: CASSLRNNYGYTF; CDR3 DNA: TGTGCCAGCAGTTTGCGGAATAACTATGGCTACACCTTC
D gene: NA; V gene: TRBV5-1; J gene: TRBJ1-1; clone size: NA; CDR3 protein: CASSFLGRGDTEAFF; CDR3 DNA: TGCGCCAGCAGCTTCCTCGGGAGGGGAGACACTGAAGCTTTCTTT
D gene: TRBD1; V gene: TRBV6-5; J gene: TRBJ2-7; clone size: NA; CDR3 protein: CASSYNRGSEQYF; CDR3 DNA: TGTGCCAGCAGTTATAACAGGGGCTCCGAGCAGTACTTC
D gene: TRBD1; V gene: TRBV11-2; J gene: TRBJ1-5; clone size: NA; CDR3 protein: CASSWDRGSNQPQHF; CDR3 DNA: TGTGCCAGCAGCTGGGACAGGGGGAGCAATCAGCCCCAGCATTTT
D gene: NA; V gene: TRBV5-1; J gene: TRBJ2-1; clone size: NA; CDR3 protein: CASSGKGAGNEQFF; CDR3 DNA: TGCGCCAGCAGCGGTAAAGGGGCGGGAAATGAGCAGTTCTTC
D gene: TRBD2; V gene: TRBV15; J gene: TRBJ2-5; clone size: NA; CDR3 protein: CATSRGGFETQYF; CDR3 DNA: TGTGCCACCAGCAGGGGGGGGTTCGAGACCCAGTACTTC
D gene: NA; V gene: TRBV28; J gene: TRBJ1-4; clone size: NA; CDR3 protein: CASSLNPTGIGEKLFF; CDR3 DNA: TGTGCCAGCAGTTTAAACCCAACAGGGATAGGTGAAAAACTGTTTTTT
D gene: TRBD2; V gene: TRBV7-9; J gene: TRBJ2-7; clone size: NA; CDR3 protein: CASSSTSGGAYEQYF; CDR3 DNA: TGTGCCAGCAGCTCAACTAGCGGGGGAGCCTACGAGCAGTACTTC
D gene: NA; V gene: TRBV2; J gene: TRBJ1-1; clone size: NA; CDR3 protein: CASSVGNTEAFF; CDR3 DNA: TGTGCCAGCAGTGTGGGCAACACTGAAGCTTTCTTT